The entry that follows covers one T cell receptor beta chain sequence. The data derive from a study of T cell repertoires in cytomegalovirus infection. V shed 4 bases and J shed 0 bases, with 9 bases lying between them. This CDR3 is built from 14 residues. Germline V gives CDR1 MGHRA, CDR2 YSYEKL. TCRdb reanalysed the reads using MiXCR and keeps one entry per CDR3 protein. The repertoire holds 250,000 to 300,000 distinct CDR3 sequences, with 12% to 15% as singletons. The sample comprised PBMCs. This clonotype was obtained from a human donor in good health (CMV status not recorded). Some clones in this sample may be carry-over from other donors' samples. V and J are TRBV4-1 and TRBJ1-2, with D maybe TRBD1 (5 bases). The CDR3 coding sequence is TGCGCCAGCAGCCGACAGATTACTAACTATGGCTACACCTTC. Translating gives CASSRQITNYGYTF.